What follows are 18 T cell receptor beta chains derived from one specimen sequenced in a study of blood T cell repertoires in COVID-19. Sequencing used immunoSEQ multiplex PCR; TCRdb keeps in-frame clones, though not all of them. The data hold about 200,000 clones, with 70% to 90% observed a single time. Material for sequencing was peripheral blood. Receptors originate from an elderly woman with acute or convalescent COVID-19.

The chain uses TRBV18 and TRBJ1-2; D unclear. Deletions cut 6 bases from V and 8 bases from J, with 22 bases between. CDR3 size: 15 residues. Germline CDR1 is KGHSH and CDR2 is LQKENI. The CDR3 sequence: CASSFGKADGMGYTF. As DNA, the CDR3 is TGTGCCAGCTCCTTCGGGAAGGCGGACGGGATGGGCTACACCTTC.

The CDR3 region is CATLPQGLDQETQYF. The CDR3 DNA sequence: TGTGCCACCCTCCCCCAGGGGTTAGACCAAGAGACCCAGTACTTC. The chain employs TRBV10-3 and TRBJ2-5, with D possibly matching TRBD1 (6 bases). Trimming stripped 10 bases from V and 0 bases from J, with 18 bases between. CDR1 is ENHRY and CDR2 is SYGVKD in the germline V gene. CDR3 length: 15 residues.

The chain couples TRBV27 to TRBJ1-1; D is undetermined. V lost 3 bases and J 3 bases, leaving 8 bases between the germline ends. Germline assignment: CDR1 MNHEY and CDR2 SMNVEV (reference sequence). This CDR3 spans 13 amino acids. Here the CDR3 DNA reads TGTGCCAGCAGTTTCTACAGAGACACTGAAGCTTTCTTT. It is translated as CASSFYRDTEAFF.

This chain uses TRBV25-1 with TRBJ1-1, with a tentative D call TRBD1 (6 bases). This CDR3 has 14 amino acids. V was pared by 5 bases and J by 6 bases, with 16 bases between. Germline V gene sequence: CDR1 MGHDK, CDR2 SYGVNS. The CDR3 DNA reads TGTGCCAGCAGTACAACAGGGAGGGGACCTGAAGCTTTCTTT. This codes for CASSTTGRGPEAFF.

The chain is built from TRBV7-2 and TRBJ2-7; TRBD2 aligns across 7 bases. CDR1 SGHTA and CDR2 FQGNSA come from the germline V gene. Trimming at V came to 2 bases and at J to 3 bases, leaving 4 bases not matched to a gene. This CDR3 spans 14 amino acids. The CDR3 loop reads CASSLRLADYEQYF. The CDR3 DNA sequence: TGTGCCAGCAGCTTACGGCTAGCGGACTACGAGCAGTACTTC.

This clone turned up a few times. This chain connects TRBV7-8 to TRBJ2-1; no firm D call. V lost 5 bases, J lost 2 bases, and 13 bases lay in between. Germline lookup yields CDR1 SGHVS and CDR2 FQNEAQ. The CDR3 spans 15 residues. The CDR3 loop is CASSLLSNTYNEQFF. The CDR3 nucleotides are TGTGCCAGCAGCCTATTGAGTAATACCTACAATGAGCAGTTCTTC.

The V and J genes are TRBV9 and TRBJ1-2, with 8 nucleotides matching TRBD1. Unmatched junction bases numbered 16, after V lost 3 bases and J lost 6 bases. Per germline, CDR1 SGDLS and CDR2 YYNGEE. The CDR3 is made up of 17 amino acids. The DNA of the CDR3 is TGTGCCAGCAGCGCCCCAAACTTAGGACAGGGAGTTGATGGCTACACCTTC. Translating it yields CASSAPNLGQGVDGYTF.

This clone was counted once. The V gene is TRBV18, the J gene TRBJ2-5, with 7 bases aligning to TRBD1. CDR1 KGHSH and CDR2 LQKENI come from the germline V gene. The CDR3 consists of 13 residues. V gave up 5 bases and J gave up 4 bases; unmatched junction bases: 4. The DNA for the CDR3 is TGTGCCAGCTCAACAGGGGTTCGAGAGACCCAGTACTTC. Its translation is CASSTGVRETQYF.

This sequence joins TRBV18 and TRBJ2-1; 7 bases line up with TRBD1. This CDR3 comprises 13 residues. Unmatched junction bases numbered 4, after V lost 7 bases and J lost 4 bases. The germline V gene has CDR1 KGHSH and CDR2 LQKENI. The CDR3 DNA follows: TGTGCCAGCTGTTCGGGACAGTACAATGAGCAGTTCTTC. Its protein is CASCSGQYNEQFF.

This chain links TRBV7-2 with TRBJ1-2, with TRBD1 identical over 8 bases. Trimming cost V 4 bases and J 4 bases; bases outside gene matches: 5. Germline CDR1 reads SGHTA; CDR2 reads FQGNSA. CDR3 size: 14 residues. In nucleotides, the CDR3 is TGTGCCAGCAGCTCCGGGACAGGCTTCTATGGCTACACCTTC. It encodes CASSSGTGFYGYTF.

The J gene is TRBJ1-3, the V gene TRBV28; 10 positions agree with TRBD1. In germline, CDR1 is MDHEN, CDR2 SYDVKM. With V trimmed by 6 bases and J by 4 bases, 6 bases remained unmatched. The CDR3 sequence is 15 residues long. CDR3 residues: CASRIDRGPGNTIYF. In nucleotides, the CDR3 is TGTGCCAGCAGGATAGACAGGGGGCCCGGAAACACCATATATTTT.

This clone was found once. This chain uses TRBV30 with TRBJ1-1, with D possibly matching TRBD1 (5 bases). CDR3 length: 13 residues. V lost 0 bases and J 3 bases, leaving 8 bases between the germline ends. Germline loops: CDR1 GTSNPN, CDR2 SVGIG (reference sequence). This chain's CDR3 is CAWSVDRYTEAFF. CDR3 bases: TGTGCCTGGAGTGTAGACAGATACACTGAAGCTTTCTTT.

The rearrangement joins TRBV5-6 to TRBJ1-2; D is ambiguous. CDR3 length: 11 amino acids. Germline CDR1 SGHDT, CDR2 YYEEEE. Trimming took 0 bases from V and 8 from J, leaving 5 bases between them. CDR3 region: CASSLVGGYTF. CDR3 sequence (DNA): TGTGCCAGCAGCTTGGTGGGCGGCTACACCTTC.

The chain uses TRBV5-1 and TRBJ1-1, with D hard to call. Germline V gives CDR1 SGHRS, CDR2 YFSETQ. Trimming cost V 1 base and J 0 bases, with 7 bases left between them. The CDR3 has 14 residues. The CDR3 DNA reads as TGCGCCAGCAGCTTGTATACGGTGAACACTGAAGCTTTCTTT. This gives the protein CASSLYTVNTEAFF.

This rearrangement joins TRBV18 to TRBJ2-5; the D gene is possibly TRBD2 (6 bases). V lost 3 bases, J lost 2 bases, and 13 bases lay in between. The length of the CDR3 is 15 residues. CDR1 and CDR2 (germline): KGHSH, LQKENI. The CDR3 DNA sequence: TGTGCCAGCTCACCGCCTAGCGCCAGTCAAGAGACCCAGTACTTC. Its protein product is CASSPPSASQETQYF.

The chain links TRBV15 to TRBJ1-5; D is unclear. Trimming shortened V by 3 bases and J by 1 base, and 7 bases separated the two germline ends. There are 14 residues in the CDR3. Germline CDR1 and CDR2: LNHNV and YYDKDF (reference sequence). CDR3: CATSRDWSNQPQHF. The CDR3, as DNA: TGTGCCACCAGCAGGGACTGGAGCAATCAGCCCCAGCATTTT.

The V and J genes are TRBV7-2 and TRBJ2-3; no definite D call. This CDR3 is built from 14 residues. Germline assignment: CDR1 SGHTA and CDR2 FQGNSA. V was trimmed by 3 bases and J by 4 bases, leaving 11 bases between them. The CDR3 here is CASSFVVSADTQYF. The DNA of the CDR3 is TGTGCCAGCAGCTTCGTCGTATCTGCAGATACGCAGTATTTT.

The chain recombines TRBV6-5 with TRBJ2-2; possibly TRBD1 for D (6 bases). V lost 0 bases, J lost 0 bases, and 8 bases lay in between. Germline V gene lookup returns CDR1 MNHEY and CDR2 SVGAGI. The CDR3 runs to 16 residues. The CDR3 region has the DNA TGTGCCAGCAGTTACTCTGGGGACACGAACACCGGGGAGCTGTTTTTT. Translating it yields CASSYSGDTNTGELFF.